The next 31 T cell receptor beta chains were all read from a single sample in a study of graft-versus-host responses after intestinal transplantation. Repertoires were generated with immunoSEQ multiplex PCR, while TCRdb's copy carries only in-frame clones and drops some. This table has about 60,000 clones, 89% appearing once. Processing was applied to graft tissue in order to liberate intraepithelial and lamina propria lymphocytes. The sample in question was ileum tissue, obtained around 350 days after transplant. These receptor sequences come from a human patient who received an intestinal transplant, so some T cells may come from the graft donor.

The rearrangement links TRBV5-6 to TRBJ2-1; either TRBD1 or TRBD2 may fit D (5 bases each). This CDR3 spans 12 amino acids. Germline CDR1 is SGHDT and CDR2 is YYEEEE. Trimming cost V 3 bases and J 4 bases, with 5 bases left between them. The CDR3 region is CASSWGYNEQFF. The CDR3 DNA reads as TGTGCCAGCAGCTGGGGGTACAATGAGCAGTTCTTC. The whole variable domain, filled in from reference TRBV5-6 and TRBJ2-1, reads DAGVTQSPTHLIKTRGQQVTLRCSPKSGHDTVSWYQQALGQGPQFIFQYYEEEERQRGNFPDRFSGHQFPNYSSELNVNALLLGDSALYLCASSWGYNEQFFGPGTRLTVL.

V usage is TRBV5-4 and J usage is TRBJ2-3; a possible D gene is TRBD2 (5 bases). Per germline, CDR1 SGHNT and CDR2 YYREEE (reference sequence). The CDR3 contains 19 residues. V shed 0 bases and J shed 0 bases, with 20 bases lying between them. CDR3 amino acids: CASSLGLTTRRTSTDTQYF. The CDR3, as DNA: TGTGCCAGCAGCTTGGGACTCACGACCAGAAGGACTAGCACAGATACGCAGTATTTT. Supplemented by reference TRBV5-4 and TRBJ2-3, the full variable domain reads ETGVTQSPTHLIKTRGQQVTLRCSSQSGHNTVSWYQQALGQGPQFIFQYYREEENGRGNFPPRFSGLQFPNYSSELNVNALELDDSALYLCASSLGLTTRRTSTDTQYFGPGTRLTVL.

This clone was recorded once. As the CDR3 is not closed by the conserved phenylalanine or tryptophan, this likely results from a read error. The J gene is TRBJ1-1, the V gene TRBV4-1, with D possibly matching TRBD1 (6 bases). The CDR3 runs 13 residues. Trimming took off 4 bases at V and 8 bases at J, with 14 bases between the two ends. Germline V gene lookup returns CDR1 MGHRA and CDR2 YSYEKL. Here the CDR3 reads CASSLGGGGEAFL. The CDR3 nucleotides are TGCGCCAGCAGCCTTGGAGGGGGGGGCGAAGCTTTCCTT.

The rearrangement uses TRBV28 and TRBJ2-5, with no clear D. Germline CDR1 and CDR2: MDHEN and SYDVKM. The CDR3 length is 14 residues. V was pared by 3 bases and J by 0 bases, with 8 bases between. CDR3: CASSFSSYQETQYF. The CDR3 DNA is TGTGCCAGCAGTTTTTCATCGTACCAAGAGACCCAGTACTTC.

CDR3 amino acids: CASSSGGHPYF. The CDR3 region has the DNA TGTGCCAGCAGTAGCGGGGGCCACCCGTATTTT. The rearrangement uses TRBV6-5 and TRBJ2-3; 8 bases map to TRBD2. The CDR3 has 11 amino acids. Germline values: CDR1 MNHEY, CDR2 SVGAGI. The V gene end was trimmed by 5 bases and the J gene end by 14 bases; junction bases not matched to a gene: 6.

The V call is TRBV2, the J call TRBJ1-5; 9 positions agree with TRBD1. CDR3 length: 14 amino acids. V was pared by 5 bases and J by 4 bases, with 3 bases of the junction left unmatched. The germline gives CDR1 SNHLY, CDR2 FYNNEI. The CDR3 DNA reads as TGTGCCAGCAGTTACAGGGGGCGGAATCAGCCCCAGCATTTT. This sequence encodes CASSYRGRNQPQHF. Full variable domain (rest looked up from reference TRBV2 and TRBJ1-5): EPEVTQTPSHQVTQMGQEVILRCVPISNHLYFYWYRQILGQKVEFLVSFYNNEISEKSEIFDDQFSVERPDGSNFTLKIRSTKLEDSAMYFCASSYRGRNQPQHFGDGTRLSIL.

The V gene is TRBV13, the J gene TRBJ2-7, with D unclear. This CDR3 is 11 amino acids long. Between the trimmed V and J ends, which lost 3 bases and 3 bases, there was a span of 3 bases. The V gene's germline CDR1 is PRHDT and CDR2 FYEKMQ (reference sequence). CDR3 in amino acids: CASSFGYEQYF. The CDR3 DNA reads as TGTGCCAGCAGCTTTGGCTACGAGCAGTACTTC.

CDR3 residues: CASTPSGRHTYEQYF. The CDR3 nucleotides are TGTGCCAGCACCCCGTCGGGACGCCACACCTACGAGCAGTACTTC. J is TRBJ2-7 and V is TRBV11-3, with D tentatively TRBD1 or TRBD2 (5 bases each). V was pared by 7 bases and J by 2 bases, with 18 bases between. The V gene's germline CDR1 is SGHNT and CDR2 YENEEA. The CDR3 has 15 residues.

V usage is TRBV9 and J usage is TRBJ2-7; 7 bases are shared with TRBD2. Per germline, CDR1 SGDLS and CDR2 YYNGEE. J was trimmed by 2 bases and V by 0 bases; bases with no gene match: 5. This CDR3 is built from 15 residues. The CDR3 sequence is CASSVEAGVTYEQYF. In DNA, the CDR3 is TGTGCCAGCAGCGTAGAGGCGGGAGTGACCTACGAGCAGTACTTC.

The chain has TRBV19 and TRBJ2-7; 9 positions match TRBD1. From germline, CDR1 is LNHDA and CDR2 SQIVND (reference sequence). This CDR3 is 13 amino acids long. Trimming took 7 bases from V and 6 from J; bases not matched to a gene: 7. The CDR3 DNA reads as TGTGCCAGTAAGGGGACAGGGTTTACCGAGCAGTACTTC. Its protein is CASKGTGFTEQYF.

The chain employs TRBV9 and TRBJ1-1, with TRBD1 matching 7 bases. Per germline, CDR1 SGDLS and CDR2 YYNGEE. The CDR3 loop spans 16 amino acids. The V gene end was trimmed by 3 bases and the J gene end by 0 bases; junction bases not matched to a gene: 8. The CDR3 nucleotides are TGTGCCAGCAGCGGCCCGACAGGGATCATGAACACTGAAGCTTTCTTT. It is translated as CASSGPTGIMNTEAFF.

The genes are TRBV6-5 and TRBJ2-7; D may be TRBD2 (5 bases). CDR3 size: 15 residues. With 2 bases removed from V and 4 bases from J, the gap between germline ends came to 15 bases. Germline V lookup: CDR1 MNHEY, CDR2 SVGAGI. Here the CDR3 DNA reads TGTGCCAGCAGTTACCTAGAATTAGGGAGATACGAGCAGTACTTC. Residues: CASSYLELGRYEQYF.

This chain joins TRBV6-6 and TRBJ1-5; D is perhaps TRBD1 (5 bases). CDR3 size: 16 residues. The ends were cut back, 2 bases at V and 4 bases at J, with 15 bases in the middle. Germline V gives CDR1 MNHNY, CDR2 SVGAGI (reference sequence). CDR3 sequence: CASSYVVTEGNQPQHF. As DNA, the CDR3 is TGTGCCAGCAGTTACGTAGTAACAGAGGGGAATCAGCCCCAGCATTTT.

The chain is built from TRBV6-5 and TRBJ1-5; no clear D. V shed 8 bases and J shed 4 bases, with 12 bases lying between them. From germline, CDR1 is MNHEY and CDR2 SVGAGI. The CDR3 sequence is 13 residues long. This CDR3 is CASSPAANQPQHF. In DNA, the CDR3 is TGTGCCAGCTCTCCGGCAGCTAATCAGCCCCAGCATTTT.

This chain connects TRBV7-8 to TRBJ1-5; D gene uncertain. The CDR3 is made up of 14 amino acids. Trimming shortened V by 0 bases and J by 2 bases, and 5 bases separated the two germline ends. Germline assignment: CDR1 SGHVS and CDR2 FQNEAQ. The CDR3 coding sequence is TGTGCCAGCAGCTTAGCTGGAGGCAATCAGCCCCAGCATTTT. It specifies CASSLAGGNQPQHF.

This chain links TRBV11-2 with TRBJ2-4; 12 bases align to TRBD2. Looked up from germline, CDR1 is SGHAT and CDR2 is FQNNGV. The V segment lost 5 bases and the J segment 1 base; nucleotides outside the gene matches: 3. The length of the CDR3 is 16 residues. The CDR3 protein is CASSATSGRAKNIQYF. The CDR3 DNA reads as TGTGCCAGCAGCGCTACTAGCGGGAGGGCCAAAAACATTCAGTACTTC. Together with reference TRBV11-2 and TRBJ2-4, the CDR3 gives the full variable domain: EAGVAQSPRYKIIEKRQSVAFWCNPISGHATLYWYQQILGQGPKLLIQFQNNGVVDDSQLPKDRFSAERLKGVDSTLKIQPAKLEDSAVYLCASSATSGRAKNIQYFGAGTRLSVL.

This clone was found once. This chain links TRBV5-6 with TRBJ1-2; D remains ambiguous. The germline V gene encodes CDR1 SGHDT and CDR2 YYEEEE. The length of the CDR3 is 11 residues. Between the trimmed V and J ends, which lost 0 bases and 10 bases, there was a span of 7 bases. The CDR3, as DNA: TGTGCCAGCAGCTTGGGGTGGGTCTACACCTTC. Translating gives CASSLGWVYTF.

This chain joins TRBV19 and TRBJ1-3, with D perhaps TRBD1 (5 bases). Germline CDR1 LNHDA, CDR2 SQIVND (reference sequence). Trimming shortened V by 7 bases and J by 0 bases, and 16 bases separated the two germline ends. The CDR3 runs 16 residues. CDR3 in DNA: TGTGCCAGTACCAAGGGGCCAGGGTACTCTGGAAACACCATATATTTT. This codes for CASTKGPGYSGNTIYF.

The genes are TRBV7-7 and TRBJ1-1; D may be TRBD1 (5 bases). CDR3 length: 15 residues. Germline V CDR1 and CDR2: SSHAT, FNYEAQ (reference sequence). The ends were cut back, 5 bases at V and 4 bases at J, with 17 bases in the middle. The CDR3 DNA reads as TGTGCCAGCAGCCCTCTCTCAGGGCTAAGCACTGAAGCTTTCTTT. It is translated as CASSPLSGLSTEAFF.

The rearrangement joins TRBV28 to TRBJ2-5; D unresolved. The V end was cut by 5 bases, the J end by 5 bases, with 9 bases between. Germline values: CDR1 MDHEN, CDR2 SYDVKM. The CDR3 spans 12 residues. For the CDR3, the DNA is TGTGCCAGCAGTCCCGGTCGGGAGACCCAGTACTTC. Residues: CASSPGRETQYF.

The chain is built from TRBV18 and TRBJ2-2; 10 nucleotides match TRBD1. V lost 4 bases, J lost 3 bases, and 5 bases stayed unmatched. The CDR3 is 16 amino acids. Per germline, CDR1 KGHSH and CDR2 LQKENI. CDR3 region: CASSRPTGGDTGELFF. The CDR3 DNA sequence: TGTGCCAGCTCACGCCCGACAGGGGGCGACACCGGGGAGCTGTTTTTT.

This sequence joins TRBV11-2 and TRBJ2-7; 12 nucleotides agree with TRBD1. V shed 5 bases, J shed 3 bases, and the junction held 11 bases outside the gene matches. This CDR3 region has 17 residues. Germline loops: CDR1 SGHAT, CDR2 FQNNGV. Here the CDR3 DNA reads TGTGCCAGCAGCGCCAGGGGGCGGGACAGGGGGCTCTACGAGCAGTACTTC. Translation gives CASSARGRDRGLYEQYF.

Only one count was recorded for this clone. The chain recombines TRBV29-1 with TRBJ1-2; 9 bases are shared with TRBD1. This CDR3 spans 12 amino acids. Per germline, CDR1 SQVTM and CDR2 ANQGSEA. V dropped 6 bases and J dropped 8; count of bases not matched to a gene: 7. Here the CDR3 reads CSVDRGLRGYTF. The DNA for the CDR3 is TGCAGCGTGGACAGGGGACTAAGGGGCTACACCTTC.

This sequence joins TRBV18 and TRBJ1-5; the D is unclear. V lost 3 bases and J 0 bases, leaving 18 bases between the germline ends. In germline, CDR1 is KGHSH, CDR2 LQKENI. This CDR3 has 18 residues. CDR3 sequence (DNA): TGTGCCAGCTCACCCCAAATGATTGGCGGAGATAGCAATCAGCCCCAGCATTTT. It specifies CASSPQMIGGDSNQPQHF.

The rearrangement joins TRBV6-6 to TRBJ1-5; 8 bases agree with TRBD1. In germline, CDR1 is MNHNY, CDR2 SVGAGI (reference sequence). V lost 2 bases, J lost 2 bases, and 2 bases stayed unmatched. The CDR3 spans 15 residues. CDR3 coding DNA: TGTGCCAGCAGTTACGCGACAGGGGGCAATCAGCCCCAGCATTTT. It is translated as CASSYATGGNQPQHF.

DNA for the CDR3: TGCGCCAGCACCCCCCAGGTCGGGGGGGGTGGGGAGACCCAGTACTTC. It translates to CASTPQVGGGGETQYF. The rearrangement uses TRBV5-1 and TRBJ2-5; 8 bases line up with TRBD2. The J segment lost 5 bases and the V segment lost 6 bases, leaving 15 bases of the junction unmatched. CDR3 length equals 16 residues. Germline V gene sequence: CDR1 SGHRS, CDR2 YFSETQ. Combining the CDR3 with reference TRBV5-1 and TRBJ2-5 gives the whole variable domain KAGVTQTPRYLIKTRGQQVTLSCSPISGHRSVSWYQQTPGQGLQFLFEYFSETQRNKGNFPGRFSGRQFSNSRSEMNVSTLELGDSALYLCASTPQVGGGGETQYFGPGTRLLVL.

The rearrangement joins TRBV7-3 to TRBJ2-5; 9 nucleotides agree with TRBD2. The CDR3 is made up of 16 amino acids. J lost 1 base, V lost 2 bases, and 5 bases had no gene match. Germline CDR1 is SGHTA and CDR2 is FQGTGA. The CDR3 DNA sequence: TGTGCCAGCAGCTTAGCGGGAGGGTCCCCCCAAGAGACCCAGTACTTC. Residues: CASSLAGGSPQETQYF.

The chain couples TRBV2 to TRBJ2-5; D may be TRBD2 (5 bases). The V end was cut by 4 bases, the J end by 0 bases, with 18 bases between. Germline lookup yields CDR1 SNHLY and CDR2 FYNNEI. The CDR3 loop spans 17 amino acids. CDR3 in DNA: TGTGCCAGCAGTGTGCAGATACGGTGGAGGCACCAAGAGACCCAGTACTTC. The encoded protein is CASSVQIRWRHQETQYF. Supplemented by reference TRBV2 and TRBJ2-5, the full variable domain reads EPEVTQTPSHQVTQMGQEVILRCVPISNHLYFYWYRQILGQKVEFLVSFYNNEISEKSEIFDDQFSVERPDGSNFTLKIRSTKLEDSAMYFCASSVQIRWRHQETQYFGPGTRLLVL.

The genes are TRBV11-2 and TRBJ2-3; 7 bases line up with TRBD2. This CDR3 has 15 amino acids. CDR1 and CDR2 from the germline V gene are SGHAT and FQNNGV. Trimming removed 1 base from V and 0 bases from J; junction bases left unmatched: 1. The CDR3 DNA follows: TGTGCCAGCAGCTTAGGGGGAGGGAGCACAGATACGCAGTATTTT. It codes for CASSLGGGSTDTQYF.

V gene TRBV19 combines with J gene TRBJ2-7; 7 nucleotides align to TRBD1. This CDR3 is 15 amino acids long. V lost 5 bases and J lost 0; bases outside the gene matches: 7. CDR1 LNHDA and CDR2 SQIVND come from the germline V gene (reference sequence). This CDR3 reads CASSPSGTASYEQYF. The DNA for the CDR3 is TGTGCCAGTAGTCCGTCCGGGACAGCCTCCTACGAGCAGTACTTC.

V usage is TRBV6-5 and J usage is TRBJ1-1; tentatively, D is TRBD1 (5 bases). The CDR3 consists of 14 residues. Trimming took 6 bases from V and 6 from J, leaving 17 bases between them. Germline V gene sequence: CDR1 MNHEY, CDR2 SVGAGI. The CDR3 region has the DNA TGTGCCAGCAGCTGGGGACTGGGAAGGGCTGAAGCTTTCTTT. It is translated as CASSWGLGRAEAFF.